The 2 T cell receptor beta chains below all came from one sample that was sequenced in a study of early T cells in non-severe SARS-CoV-2 infection. TCRdb redid the calling of the 5' RACE reads with MiXCR, one entry per CDR3 protein. The profile covers 75,000 to 90,000 distinct CDR3 sequences, with roughly 13% appearing a single time and 1.1% taken by the ten largest. Input material: whole blood. These receptors were obtained from an adult who was a healthcare worker with PCR-confirmed SARS-CoV-2 infection or an uninfected control (not recorded which).

A few counts support this clonotype. This sequence joins TRBV14 and TRBJ2-1, with TRBD2 matching over 8 bases. The CDR3 runs 15 residues. The germline V gene encodes CDR1 SGHDN and CDR2 FVKESK. V was pared by 1 base and J by 6 bases, with 5 bases of the junction left unmatched. The DNA of the CDR3 is TGTGCCAGCAGCCAAGCGGGAGGGCCGGGCAATGAGCAGTTCTTC. Protein sequence: CASSQAGGPGNEQFF.

The chain has TRBV20-1 and TRBJ2-7, with 8 bases identical to TRBD2. The J segment lost 1 base and the V segment lost 5 bases, leaving 13 bases of the junction unmatched. Per the germline V gene, CDR1 is DFQATT and CDR2 is SNEGSKA (reference sequence). The CDR3 sequence is 16 residues long. CDR3 nucleotide sequence: TGCAGTGCTGGAGCCTATCACGGGAGGGGGTCCTACGAGCAGTACTTC. It translates to CSAGAYHGRGSYEQYF.